This TCR beta chain was observed in a study of OX40 agonist ivuxolimab in advanced cancers. Study context: Participants averaged approximately 65 years of age (range about 23 to 90) and were 82.7% male. The study, taken as a whole, reports: It was also the case that some nonresponders had low normalized T-cell clonal expansion.

The germline CDR1 and CDR2 sequences are SNHLY and FYNNEI. The CDR3 is made up of 11 amino acids. V lost 8 bases and J lost 4, with 6 bases in between. Here immunoSEQ multiplex PCR was the method, and the copy in TCRdb shows in-frame clones only, minus some. The sample has about 68,000 clones; around 85% are singletons. Points on this clone: The antigen is not known.

The source of this sequence is an adult with an advanced solid tumor such as melanoma, head and neck, liver or kidney cancer. The source was CD4+ or CD8+ T cells sorted from blood, collected in a trial of the OX40 agonist ivuxolimab. This chain links TRBV2 with TRBJ1-5; possible D gene TRBD1, 5 bases. The CDR3 sequence is CASGTNQPQHF. Written as DNA, the CDR3 is TGTGCCAGCGGGACTAATCAGCCCCAGCATTTT. Drawing the rest from reference TRBV2 and TRBJ1-5, the complete variable domain is EPEVTQTPSHQVTQMGQEVILRCVPISNHLYFYWYRQILGQKVEFLVSFYNNEISEKSEIFDDQFSVERPDGSNFTLKIRSTKLEDSAMYFCASGTNQPQHFGDGTRLSIL.